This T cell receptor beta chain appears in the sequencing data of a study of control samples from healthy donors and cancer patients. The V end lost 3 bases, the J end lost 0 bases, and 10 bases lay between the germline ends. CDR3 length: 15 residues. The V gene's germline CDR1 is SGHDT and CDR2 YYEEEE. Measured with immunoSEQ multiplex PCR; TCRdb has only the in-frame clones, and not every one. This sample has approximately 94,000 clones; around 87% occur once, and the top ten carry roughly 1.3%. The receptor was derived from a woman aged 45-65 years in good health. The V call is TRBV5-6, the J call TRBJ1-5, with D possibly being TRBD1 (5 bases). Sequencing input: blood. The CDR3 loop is CASSSGGHSNQPQHF. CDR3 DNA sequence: TGTGCCAGCAGCTCCGGGGGTCATAGCAATCAGCCCCAGCATTTT.